These T cell receptor beta chains were read from a single sample in a study of blood T cell repertoires in COVID-19. Libraries were prepared by immunoSEQ multiplex PCR; TCRdb keeps only in-frame clonotypes and omits some of them. Here the sample spans around 120,000 clones, more than 70% being singletons. Sequences were obtained from peripheral blood. These receptors originate from a man older than 75 with active or convalescent COVID-19. CDR3s include the opening cysteine and the closing phenylalanine or tryptophan. D genes are given only for firm matches. Clone size appears in some rows only: once, few, many, or a class for an expanded clone.

abundance	j_gene	v_gene	d_gene	CDR3aa	CDR3nt
NA	TRBJ2-7	TRBV5-1	TRBD1	CASSLGTGGSYEQYF	TGCGCCAGCAGCCTGGGGACAGGGGGATCGTACGAGCAGTACTTC
NA	TRBJ1-6	TRBV24-1	NA	CATSDSTGTNNSPLHF	TGTGCCACCAGTGATTCTACCGGGACTAATAATTCACCCCTCCACTTT
NA	TRBJ2-3	TRBV29-1	NA	CSVADLPYTQYF	TGCAGCGTTGCTGACTTGCCCTATACGCAGTATTTT
NA	TRBJ2-7	TRBV27	NA	CASSLRAVTYEQYF	TGTGCCAGCAGTTTGAGGGCGGTGACCTACGAGCAGTACTTC
few	TRBJ1-5	TRBV6-5	NA	CASSYQGQQPQHF	TGTGCCAGCAGTTACCAGGGGCAGCAGCCCCAGCATTTT
NA	TRBJ1-1	TRBV11-2	NA	CASSPRGYMNTEAFF	TGTGCCAGCAGCCCCCGGGGATATATGAACACTGAAGCTTTCTTT
NA	TRBJ1-3	TRBV19	NA	CASSMGPFSGNTIYF	TGTGCCAGTAGTATGGGCCCCTTCTCTGGAAACACCATATATTTT
NA	TRBJ2-5	TRBV9	TRBD2	CASSPHGGAGETQYF	TGTGCCAGCAGCCCCCACGGGGGGGCCGGGGAGACCCAGTACTTC
once	TRBJ2-7	TRBV4-1	TRBD1	CASSQRQGALGYEQYF	TGCGCCAGCAGCCAACGACAGGGGGCGCTAGGATACGAGCAGTACTTC
NA	TRBJ2-5	TRBV18	NA	CASSRGNQETQYF	TGTGCCAGCTCCCGCGGCAACCAAGAGACCCAGTACTTC
NA	TRBJ1-1	TRBV29-1	NA	CSVGQIYMNTEAFF	TGCAGCGTTGGTCAGATTTACATGAACACTGAAGCTTTCTTT
NA	TRBJ1-1	TRBV5-4	NA	CASSLPQDRNTEAFF	TGTGCCAGCAGCTTGCCTCAGGACAGGAACACTGAAGCTTTCTTT
few	TRBJ1-5	TRBV28	TRBD1	CASSPGGGGQPQHF	TGTGCCAGCTCCCCTGGAGGGGGCGGGCAGCCCCAGCATTTT
once	TRBJ2-7	TRBV27	TRBD2	CASTTSVLAGGGFSYEQYF	TGTGCCAGCACCACGTCGGTTCTAGCGGGGGGGGGATTCTCCTACGAGCAGTACTTC
few	TRBJ2-6	TRBV7-3	TRBD1	CASSSDRESVLTF	TGTGCCAGCAGCTCGGACAGGGAAAGCGTCCTGACTTTC
NA	TRBJ1-2	TRBV6-5	TRBD1	CASSYSTGGSGYTF	TGTGCCAGCAGTTACTCGACAGGGGGCTCTGGCTACACCTTC
NA	TRBJ2-1	TRBV28	NA	CASSPPDKHNEQFF	TGTGCCAGCAGTCCCCCAGACAAACACAATGAGCAGTTCTTC
NA	TRBJ2-7	TRBV11-3	NA	CASSLDRGEQYF	TGTGCCAGCAGCTTAGATCGGGGCGAGCAGTACTTC
NA	TRBJ1-5	TRBV6-5	TRBD1	CASSYSGQISNQPQHF	TGTGCCAGCAGTTACTCGGGACAGATTAGCAATCAGCCCCAGCATTTT
NA	TRBJ1-2	TRBV6-5	NA	CASSMGMLNYGYTF	TGTGCCAGCAGTATGGGCATGTTAAACTATGGCTACACCTTC
NA	TRBJ2-1	TRBV2	NA	CASSVGPNEQFF	TGTGCCAGCAGTGTTGGGCCCAATGAGCAGTTCTTC
NA	TRBJ1-4	TRBV28	TRBD1	CASSVTGGREKLFF	TGTGCCAGCAGTGTCACAGGGGGCCGGGAAAAACTGTTTTTT
once	TRBJ2-7	TRBV2	NA	CASSQTGLGTYEQYF	TGTGCCAGCAGTCAAACAGGATTGGGCACCTACGAGCAGTACTTC
NA	TRBJ2-3	TRBV18	TRBD2	CASSPAGGADTQYF	TGTGCCAGCTCACCAGCGGGGGGGGCAGATACGCAGTATTTT
NA	TRBJ2-5	TRBV9	NA	CASSPHQGFQETQYF	TGTGCCAGCAGCCCACACCAGGGGTTTCAAGAGACCCAGTACTTC
NA	TRBJ1-2	TRBV27	TRBD1	CASTLSGTGRYGYTF	TGTGCCAGCACCTTATCAGGGACAGGGAGATATGGCTACACCTTC
NA	TRBJ2-1	TRBV7-3	TRBD2	CASSNGGTYNEQFF	TGTGCCAGCAGCAACGGGGGGACCTACAATGAGCAGTTCTTC
NA	TRBJ2-5	TRBV5-4	NA	CASSTGQGGGETQYF	TGTGCCAGCAGTACTGGACAGGGAGGGGGAGAGACCCAGTACTTC
NA	TRBJ2-7	TRBV30	TRBD1	CAWLRQGSYEQYF	TGTGCCTGGCTCCGACAGGGCTCCTACGAGCAGTACTTC
NA	TRBJ2-3	TRBV28	NA	CASSPMTGYTDTQYF	TGTGCCAGCAGTCCCATGACAGGCTACACAGATACGCAGTATTTT
NA	TRBJ2-5	TRBV14	NA	CASRGPMETQYF	TGTGCCAGCAGGGGGCCTATGGAGACCCAGTACTTC
once	TRBJ2-1	TRBV21-1	NA	CASSLRRGGVHEQFF	TGTGCCAGCAGTCTTAGGCGGGGGGGTGTTCATGAGCAGTTCTTC
NA	TRBJ1-4	TRBV5-3	TRBD1	CARSLEQGASEKLFF	TGTGCCAGAAGCTTGGAACAGGGGGCGAGTGAAAAACTGTTTTTT
NA	TRBJ1-5	TRBV19	TRBD1	CASSMGTGLNQPQHF	TGTGCCAGTAGTATGGGGACAGGCCTAAATCAGCCCCAGCATTTT
NA	TRBJ1-2	TRBV2	NA	CASSAEGVYGYTF	TGTGCCAGCAGTGCTGAGGGAGTCTATGGCTACACCTTC
NA	TRBJ1-3	TRBV29-1	NA	CSVMILGDSGNTIYF	TGCAGCGTAATGATATTGGGCGATTCTGGAAACACCATATATTTT
NA	TRBJ1-5	TRBV6-6	NA	CASSYAEVAQPQHF	TGTGCCAGCAGTTACGCGGAGGTGGCTCAGCCCCAGCATTTT
NA	TRBJ2-3	TRBV7-2	NA	CASSLVSHSGDTQYF	TGTGCCAGCAGCTTAGTATCTCACTCGGGGGATACGCAGTATTTT
NA	TRBJ1-4	TRBV2	NA	CASMAEGWVGKLFF	TGTGCCAGCATGGCGGAGGGTTGGGTAGGAAAACTGTTTTTT
NA	TRBJ1-1	TRBV6-5	NA	CASRRRPDGTEAFF	TGTGCCAGCAGGAGGCGACCCGACGGCACTGAAGCTTTCTTT
NA	TRBJ2-5	TRBV6-2/TRBV6-3	TRBD1	CASSGPGQGEETQYF	TGTGCCAGCAGTGGCCCGGGACAGGGTGAAGAGACCCAGTACTTC
NA	TRBJ1-5	TRBV27	NA	CASSSVGRGNQPQHF	TGTGCCAGCAGTTCGGTGGGGAGAGGCAATCAGCCCCAGCATTTT
NA	TRBJ1-1	TRBV5-4	NA	CASSLEVQLEAFF	TGTGCCAGCAGCTTGGAGGTACAGCTTGAAGCTTTCTTT
NA	TRBJ2-3	TRBV13	TRBD1	CASRQTGGTDTQYF	TGTGCCAGCAGACAAACAGGGGGCACAGATACGCAGTATTTT
NA	TRBJ1-2	TRBV28	TRBD1	CASIDLDRGANYGYTF	TGTGCCAGCATCGACCTCGACAGGGGAGCTAACTATGGCTACACCTTC
NA	TRBJ2-2	TRBV4-2	TRBD2	CASSQNPGLADTGELFF	TGTGCCAGCAGCCAGAATCCGGGACTAGCGGACACCGGGGAGCTGTTTTTT
NA	TRBJ2-6	TRBV28	TRBD2	CASRIGGDSSGANVLTF	TGTGCCAGCCGAATCGGGGGGGATAGCTCTGGGGCCAACGTCCTGACTTTC
NA	TRBJ2-4	TRBV6-2/TRBV6-3	TRBD2	CASSSPGGAWNIQYF	TGTGCCAGCAGTTCCCCCGGGGGGGCCTGGAACATTCAGTACTTC